One and the same sample provided the 26 T cell receptor beta chains below, sequenced in a study of cytomegalovirus exposure and HLA in healthy donors. The PCR ran on 60 Vbeta and 13 Jbeta primers. Measured with immunoSEQ multiplex PCR; TCRdb has only the in-frame clones, and not every one. In total, the table holds 60,000 to 70,000 clones. The sample taken for sequencing was PBMCs. Every receptor here comes from a boy aged 10-17 years in good health and CMV-seronegative.

This chain uses TRBV11-3 with TRBJ2-2, with TRBD2 matching over 7 bases. This CDR3 spans 13 amino acids. The trim removed 5 bases at V and 6 bases at J, leaving 3 bases unmatched. Germline-derived CDR1 and CDR2 are SGHNT and YENEEA. CDR3 DNA sequence: TGTGCCAGCAGCCCTCGGGAGGCCGGGGAGCTGTTTTTT. This translates into CASSPREAGELFF.

This rearrangement joins TRBV13 to TRBJ2-7; D perhaps matches TRBD1 (6 bases). Trimming removed 5 bases at V and 2 bases at J, with 13 bases between. The CDR3 has 14 residues. From germline, CDR1 is PRHDT and CDR2 FYEKMQ (reference sequence). The CDR3 reads CASSQRGIPYEQYF. The CDR3 DNA is TGTGCCAGCAGCCAAAGGGGGATCCCCTACGAGCAGTACTTC.

This CDR3 is CASSLGASTDTQYF. In DNA form, the CDR3 reads TGTGCCAGCAGTCTAGGCGCTAGCACAGATACGCAGTATTTT. The chain carries TRBV2 and TRBJ2-3, with no clear D. Germline V gene lookup returns CDR1 SNHLY and CDR2 FYNNEI. The CDR3 is made up of 14 amino acids. V dropped 5 bases and J dropped 0 bases, with 9 bases sitting between them.

V usage is TRBV13 and J usage is TRBJ1-2, with D perhaps TRBD1 (5 bases). With 5 bases removed from V and 2 bases from J, the gap between germline ends came to 15 bases. CDR3 length: 15 amino acids. Germline lookup yields CDR1 PRHDT and CDR2 FYEKMQ (reference sequence). The CDR3 spells CASSTSETVNYGYTF. For the CDR3, the DNA is TGTGCCAGCAGCACCTCCGAGACAGTGAACTATGGCTACACCTTC.

V gene TRBV6-1 combines with J gene TRBJ1-2; tentative D call: TRBD1 (6 bases). V was clipped by 0 bases and J by 4 bases, with 6 bases between them. Germline CDR1 MNHNS, CDR2 SASEGT. The CDR3 extends over 13 amino acids. The CDR3 is CASSEAGGYGYTF. As DNA, the CDR3 is TGTGCCAGCAGTGAAGCAGGGGGCTATGGCTACACCTTC.

The chain employs TRBV7-3 and TRBJ2-1; 10 nucleotides align to TRBD2. This CDR3 spans 16 amino acids. The V gene's germline CDR1 is SGHTA and CDR2 FQGTGA. J gave up 8 bases and V 1 base, and 8 bases lay outside the gene matches. CDR3 loop: CASSLNVASGSHEQFF. The CDR3 DNA reads TGTGCCAGCAGCTTAAATGTGGCTAGCGGGAGTCATGAGCAGTTCTTC.

This chain connects TRBV19 to TRBJ1-1, with 7 bases lining up with TRBD1. In germline, CDR1 is LNHDA, CDR2 SQIVND (reference sequence). The CDR3 runs 14 residues. V gave up 2 bases and J gave up 8 bases; unmatched junction bases: 8. The CDR3 DNA is TGTGCCAGTAGTATAACAGGGACAGCCAGAGAAGCTTTCTTT. This encodes CASSITGTAREAFF.

J is TRBJ1-4 and V is TRBV29-1; unclear D gene. V was clipped by 4 bases and J by 0 bases, with 12 bases between them. The CDR3 runs 15 residues. CDR1 SQVTM and CDR2 ANQGSEA come from the germline V gene. For the CDR3, the DNA is TGCAGCGTTGCAACAGATTCCTCAACTAATGAAAAACTGTTTTTT. Its translation is CSVATDSSTNEKLFF.

J is TRBJ2-3 and V is TRBV9, with 8 bases lining up with TRBD2. This CDR3 region has 16 residues. Germline assignment: CDR1 SGDLS and CDR2 YYNGEE. V trimming: 0 bases; J trimming: 1 base; junction bases outside the gene matches: 4. CDR3 amino acids: CASSVEGSGGTDTQYF. The CDR3 DNA reads TGTGCCAGCAGCGTAGAGGGTAGCGGGGGCACAGATACGCAGTATTTT. Full variable domain (missing parts from reference TRBV9 and TRBJ2-3): DSGVTQTPKHLITATGQRVTLRCSPRSGDLSVYWYQQSLDQGLQFLIQYYNGEERAKGNILERFSAQQFPDLHSELNLSSLELGDSALYFCASSVEGSGGTDTQYFGPGTRLTVL.

J is TRBJ2-2 and V is TRBV13, with D tentatively TRBD1 (6 bases). Germline CDR1 is PRHDT and CDR2 is FYEKMQ (reference sequence). CDR3 size: 16 residues. Trimming shortened V by 3 bases and J by 4 bases, and 15 bases separated the two germline ends. The CDR3 region has the DNA TGTGCCAGCAGCTTTAGGACAGATGGGAGCACCGGGGAGCTGTTTTTT. This encodes CASSFRTDGSTGELFF. Filled out from reference TRBV13 and TRBJ2-2, the complete variable domain reads AAGVIQSPRHLIKEKRETATLKCYPIPRHDTVYWYQQGPGQDPQFLISFYEKMQSDKGSIPDRFSAQQFSDYHSELNMSSLELGDSALYFCASSFRTDGSTGELFFGEGSRLTVL.

The chain combines TRBV9 with TRBJ1-4; the D gene is possibly TRBD1 (5 bases). This CDR3 is built from 15 residues. Germline loops: CDR1 SGDLS, CDR2 YYNGEE. The V end was cut by 3 bases, the J end by 5 bases, with 14 bases between. CDR3: CASSGGPGRNEKLFF. CDR3 DNA: TGTGCCAGCAGCGGGGGCCCCGGGAGGAATGAAAAACTGTTTTTT.

The rearrangement joins TRBV4-3 to TRBJ1-2; no clear D. Germline CDR1 is LGHNA and CDR2 is YSLEER. Trimming removed 0 bases from V and 8 bases from J, with 10 bases in between. The CDR3 is 13 amino acids. The CDR3 DNA is TGCGCCAGCAGCCAAGAAGTGGGGAGGGGCTACACCTTC. Amino acids: CASSQEVGRGYTF.

The rearrangement links TRBV27 to TRBJ2-7, with 7 bases fitting TRBD1. J lost 2 bases, V lost 2 bases, and 3 bases had no gene match. Germline V gene sequence: CDR1 MNHEY, CDR2 SMNVEV (reference sequence). The CDR3 totals 14 residues. The CDR3: CASSLMGQTYEQYF. In nucleotides, the CDR3 is TGTGCCAGCAGTTTAATGGGACAGACCTACGAGCAGTACTTC.

In the case of this clone: At one end the junction does not follow the germline gene, possibly because of a read error. V is TRBV19 and J is TRBJ2-1; TRBD2 matches 9 bases. Germline V gene data show CDR1 as LNHDA and CDR2 as SQIVND (reference sequence). The CDR3 has 15 amino acids. DNA of the CDR3: TGTGCCAGTAGTATAGTAGCGGGGGTCTACATTGAGCAGTTCTTC. Translating gives CASSIVAGVYIEQFF.

The chain is built from TRBV19 and TRBJ2-7; 9 positions match TRBD1. V shed 3 bases, J shed 5 bases, and the junction held 8 bases outside the gene matches. Germline V gives CDR1 LNHDA, CDR2 SQIVND (reference sequence). The CDR3 spans 15 residues. Written as DNA, the CDR3 is TGTGCCAGTAGTATCGTGAGGACAGGGGCGAACGAGCAGTACTTC. Residues: CASSIVRTGANEQYF.

The chain joins TRBV5-1 to TRBJ1-3, with TRBD1 as a possible D gene (6 bases). The CDR3 extends over 16 amino acids. Per germline, CDR1 SGHRS and CDR2 YFSETQ. Between the trimmed V and J ends, which lost 4 bases and 0 bases, there was a span of 14 bases. CDR3 coding DNA: TGCGCCAGCAGCACCGCTACAGGGATCTCTGGAAACACCATATATTTT. It codes for CASSTATGISGNTIYF.

V gene TRBV29-1 combines with J gene TRBJ1-1; the D gene is possibly TRBD1 (6 bases). CDR1 is SQVTM and CDR2 is ANQGSEA in the germline V gene. The CDR3 sequence is 13 residues long. V lost 3 bases and J lost 3, with 11 bases in between. CDR3 in amino acids: CSVEKTGDTEAFF. CDR3 DNA: TGCAGCGTTGAGAAGACAGGCGACACTGAAGCTTTCTTT.

The chain links TRBV19 to TRBJ1-5, with 9 bases matching TRBD1. Trimming at V came to 4 bases and at J to 4 bases, leaving 5 bases not matched to a gene. Germline CDR1 and CDR2: LNHDA and SQIVND (reference sequence). This CDR3 comprises 15 residues. In DNA form, the CDR3 reads TGTGCCAGTAGTACCCGGGACAGGGCAAATCAGCCCCAGCATTTT. Translated, it gives CASSTRDRANQPQHF.

The genes are TRBV6-5 and TRBJ2-1; D might be TRBD1 (5 bases). Trimming pared 9 bases from V and 9 bases from J, leaving 15 bases between. Germline V CDR1 and CDR2: MNHEY, SVGAGI. The CDR3 sequence is 12 residues long. The CDR3 DNA sequence: TGTGCCAGTGGAAGGGGCGGTGGTGAGCAGTTCTTC. It translates to CASGRGGGEQFF.

This chain uses TRBV7-9 with TRBJ2-1, with D possibly TRBD1 on 5 matching bases. V was shortened by 4 bases and J by 8 bases, with 30 bases between the two germline ends. Germline CDR1 and CDR2: SEHNR and FQNEAQ (reference sequence). The CDR3 extends over 19 amino acids. CDR3 sequence reads: CASSSLTRNRQSPMDEQFF. DNA for the CDR3: TGTGCCAGCAGCTCACTCACCCGGAATCGACAGAGCCCTATGGATGAGCAGTTCTTC.

The chain is built from TRBV14 and TRBJ1-3; TRBD1 is a possible D gene (5 bases). CDR3 size: 14 residues. Trimming took 4 bases from V and 11 from J, leaving 18 bases between them. Germline V gene sequence: CDR1 SGHDN, CDR2 FVKESK. CDR3 sequence (DNA): TGTGCCAGCAGCCCCTCGCAGGGATTCGCTGCCATATATTTT. Its translation is CASSPSQGFAAIYF.

The V and J genes are TRBV6-1 and TRBJ2-5, with TRBD2 identical over 7 bases. The junction had 6 bases not matched to a gene; V was cut back by 6 bases and J by 2 bases. CDR3 length equals 14 residues. Germline V gene lookup returns CDR1 MNHNS and CDR2 SASEGT. CDR3 sequence (DNA): TGTGCCAGCAGCGCCGGGACTACTCAAGAGACCCAGTACTTC. This codes for CASSAGTTQETQYF.

This chain connects TRBV2 to TRBJ1-6; D is undetermined. Trimming stripped 5 bases from V and 7 bases from J, with 15 bases between. In germline, CDR1 is SNHLY, CDR2 FYNNEI. The CDR3 has 15 residues. CDR3 nucleotide sequence: TGTGCCAGCAGTTTTGATTCAGGAGGAAATTCACCCCTCCACTTT. This translates into CASSFDSGGNSPLHF.

This chain links TRBV6-1 with TRBJ1-5, with D tentatively TRBD1 (6 bases). V gave up 6 bases and J gave up 2 bases, with 8 bases separating them. The CDR3 consists of 13 residues. Germline V gene sequence: CDR1 MNHNS, CDR2 SASEGT. CDR3 loop: CASSPGGNQPQHF. Written as DNA, the CDR3 is TGTGCCAGCAGCCCAGGGGGCAATCAGCCCCAGCATTTT.

The J gene is TRBJ1-2, the V gene TRBV7-9; 8 bases agree with TRBD1. The CDR3 runs 18 residues. Germline V gene data show CDR1 as SEHNR and CDR2 as FQNEAQ (reference sequence). V lost 6 bases and J lost 0; bases outside the gene matches: 15. The CDR3 loop reads CASSHPGGQGGANYGYTF. CDR3 DNA sequence: TGTGCCAGCAGTCACCCTGGAGGACAGGGCGGAGCTAACTATGGCTACACCTTC.

The chain is built from TRBV5-1 and TRBJ1-1, with D maybe TRBD1 (5 bases). CDR3 length: 15 amino acids. V shed 1 base and J shed 1 base, with 11 bases lying between them. The germline V gene encodes CDR1 SGHRS and CDR2 YFSETQ. As DNA, the CDR3 is TGCGCCAGCAGCTTGTTGCGACAGTCGAACACTGAAGCTTTCTTT. This sequence encodes CASSLLRQSNTEAFF.